This TCR beta chain stems from a study of CXCR3-negative and CXCR3-positive naive CD8 T cells. In the case of this clonotype: Its antigen remains unidentified.

Study-wide points: Whereas memory cells differed, naive CXCR3-negative and CXCR3-positive cells shared similar TRBV-TRBJ usage. Both of the naive subsets showed about the same high diversity, but memory CD8+ cells had much less. Hydrophobicity was higher for TRB CDR3s found in CXCR3-positive naive cells than in CXCR3-negative naive cells.

TRB cDNA was prepared as libraries by UMI-labeled 5' RACE. TCRdb reprocessed the 5' RACE reads and keeps a single row for each CDR3 protein, giving no DNA. Its table lists 150,000 to 180,000 distinct CDR3 sequences. Triplicate sorts, 300,000 cells apiece, were made for each CD8+ T cell subset. Naive CD8+ T cells showed a CD45RO-CCR7+CD27+CD95- phenotype. Germline assignment: CDR1 SGHVS and CDR2 FQNEAQ. There are 14 residues in the CDR3. The chain has TRBV7-8 and TRBJ2-6. The specimen sequenced was naive CXCR3+ CD8+ T cells from blood. The subset was: CD45RO-CCR7+CD27+CD95- naive CD8+ T cells expressing CXCR3 (TNR3+). This clonotype was sampled from a human donor in good health. Some clones in this sample may be carry-over from other donors' samples. The CDR3 sequence is CASSNLPGANVLTF.